This passage covers 8 T cell receptor beta chains from one sample sequenced in a study of blood T cell repertoires in COVID-19. Assay: immunoSEQ multiplex PCR; the TCRdb copy retains only in-frame clones and omits some. The sample includes about 170,000 clones, approximately 90% of them seen just once. Sequencing used peripheral blood. These receptors were taken from a woman older than 75 in a cohort sampled during active or convalescent COVID-19.

The rearrangement links TRBV27 to TRBJ1-2; 7 nucleotides align to TRBD1. The CDR3 contains 16 residues. The germline V gene encodes CDR1 MNHEY and CDR2 SMNVEV (reference sequence). The V segment lost 0 bases and the J segment 4 bases; nucleotides outside the gene matches: 8. The CDR3 coding sequence is TGTGCCAGCAGTTTATCGAGTCCGAGACAGGGCTATGGCTACACCTTC. It encodes CASSLSSPRQGYGYTF.

CDR3 region: CASSASGLDNSPLHF. The CDR3, as DNA: TGTGCCAGTAGTGCCTCCGGACTAGATAATTCACCCCTCCACTTT. J is TRBJ1-6 and V is TRBV19, with no clear D. Germline V gives CDR1 LNHDA, CDR2 SQIVND (reference sequence). The CDR3 covers 15 residues. V was cut by 5 bases and J by 5 bases, with 13 bases left in between.

This sequence joins TRBV27 and TRBJ2-7, with TRBD1 matching over 7 bases. The germline V gene has CDR1 MNHEY and CDR2 SMNVEV (reference sequence). The junction had 4 bases not matched to a gene; V was cut back by 0 bases and J by 8 bases. The CDR3 runs 13 residues. CDR3 loop: CASSLSQTGQQYF. CDR3 DNA: TGTGCCAGCAGTTTATCTCAGACAGGGCAGCAGTACTTC.

In this sample, this clone turned up once. The J gene is TRBJ2-5, the V gene TRBV3-1 (or the pseudogene TRBV3-2), with D possibly being TRBD2 (5 bases). The CDR3 sequence is 15 residues long. The V and J ends lost 3 bases and 1 base respectively, with 12 bases between them. From germline, CDR1 is LGHDT and CDR2 YNNKEL (reference sequence). Here the CDR3 DNA reads TGTGCCAGCAGCCACGACTCGGGGATCCAAGAGACCCAGTACTTC. It yields the protein CASSHDSGIQETQYF.

V and J are TRBV14 and TRBJ1-6; TRBD1 aligns across 7 bases. This CDR3 comprises 14 residues. Germline V gene data show CDR1 as SGHDN and CDR2 as FVKESK. The trim removed 5 bases at V and 7 bases at J, leaving 5 bases unmatched. The DNA for the CDR3 is TGTGCCAGCAGCAAGACAGGGAGCAATTCACCCCTCCACTTT. This encodes CASSKTGSNSPLHF.

V usage is TRBV7-9 and J usage is TRBJ2-2, with 16 positions matching TRBD2. Germline V gene data show CDR1 as SEHNR and CDR2 as FQNEAQ (reference sequence). The CDR3 consists of 17 residues. V trimming: 7 bases; J trimming: 6 bases; junction bases outside the gene matches: 8. The CDR3 nucleotides read TGTGCCAGCACCGGGACTAGCGGGAGGGTGGTACCCGGGGAGCTGTTTTTT. Translating gives CASTGTSGRVVPGELFF.

The chain uses TRBV4-1 and TRBJ1-1, with no clear D. V lost 0 bases and J 7 bases, leaving 12 bases between the germline ends. Looked up from germline, CDR1 is MGHRA and CDR2 is YSYEKL. The CDR3 has 14 amino acids. This CDR3 reads CASSQDRHLGEAFF. The CDR3 DNA reads TGCGCCAGCAGCCAAGATCGACATTTGGGTGAAGCTTTCTTT.

The chain is built from TRBV18 and TRBJ1-2; 11 bases agree with TRBD1. The CDR3 spans 15 residues. The ends lost 6 bases at V and 7 bases at J; junction bases unmatched: 10. Per the germline V gene, CDR1 is KGHSH and CDR2 is LQKENI. Here the CDR3 reads CASSVRTGGASGYTF. In DNA, the CDR3 is TGTGCCAGCTCGGTAAGGACAGGGGGCGCCTCTGGCTACACCTTC. The whole variable domain, remainder taken from reference TRBV18 and TRBJ1-2, is NAGVMQNPRHLVRRRGQEARLRCSPMKGHSHVYWYRQLPEEGLKFMVYLQKENIIDESGMPKERFSAEFPKEGPSILRIQQVVRGDSAAYFCASSVRTGGASGYTFGSGTRLTVV.